This is a list of T cell receptor beta chains from one sample in a study of T cells in Graves' hyperthyroidism and ophthalmopathy. A single record per CDR3 protein comes from TCRdb applying MiXCR to the multiplex PCR reads. Here the sample spans a few hundred thousand distinct CDR3 sequences, more than 15% being singletons. Sequenced sample: blood. The receptors originated from a middle-aged woman with Graves' ophthalmopathy. Each CDR3 is given with its conserved first and last residue. A D gene is named only where the DNA matches it firmly. Clone size is shown for a subset of rows, as once, few, many or a class of expanded clone.

>TRBV20-1|TRBJ2-2|TRBD1|-
CSARDPDRLDTGELFF
TGCAGTGCTAGAGACCCGGACAGGTTAGACACCGGGGAGCTGTTTTTT
>TRBV27|TRBJ1-2|TRBD1|many
CASSLTGVGGYTF
TGTGCCAGCTCTCTGACAGGGGTTGGAGGCTACACCTTC
>TRBV12-3/TRBV12-4|TRBJ2-7|-|-
CARMVGGYTTPNRGYNEQYF
TGTGCCAGGATGGTCGGGGGGTACACAACCCCAAACAGGGGGTACAACGAGCAGTACTTC
>TRBV3-1|TRBJ1-5|-|many
CASSQGVEVSQPQHF
TGTGCCAGCAGCCAAGGGGTTGAAGTATCTCAGCCCCAGCATTTT
>TRBV5-1|TRBJ1-2|TRBD1|many
CASSLRDSNYGYTF
TGCGCCAGCAGCTTGCGGGACAGTAACTATGGCTACACCTTC
>TRBV12-3/TRBV12-4|TRBJ2-7|TRBD2|-
CASSPRRSGEGDEQYF
TGTGCCAGCAGTCCAAGACGGAGCGGGGAAGGTGACGAGCAGTACTTC
>TRBV28|TRBJ2-7|TRBD2|many
CASSDPTSGYSYEQYF
TGTGCCAGCAGTGACCCGACTAGCGGATACTCCTACGAGCAGTACTTC
>TRBV20-1|TRBJ1-3|-|-
CSARSLGPGNTIYF
TGCAGTGCTAGGTCTCTCGGACCTGGAAACACCATATATTTT
>TRBV11-2|TRBJ2-5|-|many
CASSFLETQYF
TGTGCCAGCAGCTTTCTAGAGACCCAGTACTTC
>TRBV11-2|TRBJ2-2|-|many
CASSFTSPGELFF
TGTGCCAGCAGCTTCACTAGTCCCGGGGAGCTGTTTTTT
>TRBV20-1|TRBJ2-3|TRBD2|many
CSAVSTSGVLSDTQYF
TGCAGTGCTGTTTCGACTAGCGGGGTTCTGTCAGATACGCAGTATTTT
>TRBV5-1|TRBJ2-5|-|many
CASSLEVEETQYF
TGCGCCAGCAGCTTGGAGGTGGAAGAGACCCAGTACTTC
>TRBV7-9|TRBJ2-7|TRBD2|-
CASSIGLAGLYEQYF
TGTGCCAGCAGCATCGGACTAGCGGGCCTCTACGAGCAGTACTTC
>TRBV28|TRBJ2-7|-|few
CASSRLGVYEQYF
TGTGCCAGCAGCCGCCTCGGGGTATACGAGCAGTACTTC
>TRBV3-1|TRBJ2-1|-|many
CASSRGPGDRQFF
TGTGCCAGCAGCCGCGGGCCAGGGGATCGGCAGTTCTTC
>TRBV27|TRBJ2-2|TRBD2|few
CASSIGLAWNTGELFF
TGTGCCAGCAGTATCGGACTAGCGTGGAACACCGGGGAGCTGTTTTTT
>TRBV20-1|TRBJ2-7|-|few
CSATGLPPYEQYF
TGCAGTGCTACCGGCCTCCCACCATACGAGCAGTACTTC
>TRBV12-3/TRBV12-4|TRBJ2-5|-|many
CASSRGRRETQYF
TGTGCCAGCAGTCGGGGTAGGCGAGAGACCCAGTACTTC
>TRBV19|TRBJ1-1|TRBD1|-
CASSATGGGRAFF
TGTGCCAGTAGCGCTACAGGGGGCGGGCGTGCTTTCTTT
>TRBV10-3|TRBJ1-4|TRBD1|-
CAIKGQGNEKLFF
TGTGCCATCAAGGGACAGGGTAATGAAAAACTGTTTTTT
>TRBV30|TRBJ2-1|TRBD2|many
CAWSGRGVDNEQFF
TGTGCCTGGAGTGGCCGGGGGGTAGACAATGAGCAGTTCTTC
>TRBV12-3/TRBV12-4|TRBJ2-1|TRBD2|few
CASSPGERGELNEQFF
TGTGCCAGCAGCCCAGGAGAGCGGGGGGAGTTAAATGAGCAGTTCTTC
>TRBV5-1|TRBJ2-3|TRBD2|-
CASSPPAGGADTQYF
TGCGCCAGCTCCCCCCCAGCGGGGGGGGCAGATACGCAGTATTTT
>TRBV19|TRBJ2-2|TRBD1|-
CASSRRDRGHTGELFF
TGTGCCAGTAGTAGAAGGGACAGGGGGCACACCGGGGAGCTGTTTTTT
>TRBV5-1|TRBJ2-3|-|many
CASSSEDYGTDTQYF
TGCGCCAGCAGCTCGGAGGACTACGGCACAGATACGCAGTATTTT
>TRBV11-2|TRBJ2-1|TRBD1|-
CASSSFLDRGNSYNEQFF
TGTGCCAGCAGCTCATTCTTGGACAGGGGAAACTCCTACAATGAGCAGTTCTTC
>TRBV2|TRBJ2-1|-|many
CANKGPFYNEQFF
TGTGCCAACAAGGGCCCGTTCTACAATGAGCAGTTCTTC
>TRBV30|TRBJ1-2|-|few
CAWSVTGYGYTF
TGTGCCTGGAGTGTAACGGGCTATGGCTACACCTTC
>TRBV6-1|TRBJ1-1|-|-
CASSSWGGTEAFF
TGTGCCAGCAGTTCCTGGGGGGGCACTGAAGCTTTCTTT
>TRBV3-1|TRBJ2-1|TRBD2|many
CASSPSGSPSNEQFF
TGTGCCAGCAGCCCTAGCGGGAGTCCCTCCAATGAGCAGTTCTTC
>TRBV6-1|TRBJ2-2|-|-
CASSEAVGRIGGNTGELFF
TGTGCCAGCAGTGAGGCTGTTGGAAGGATCGGGGGGAACACCGGGGAGCTGTTTTTT
>TRBV3-1|TRBJ1-5|TRBD1|-
CASSLTGEPQHF
TGTGCCAGCAGCTTAACAGGGGAGCCCCAGCATTTT
>TRBV2|TRBJ2-4|-|many
CASSRERGAKNIQYF
TGTGCCAGCAGTCGGGAAAGAGGAGCCAAAAACATTCAGTACTTC
>TRBV9|TRBJ1-1|-|once
CASSVVDTSGSEAFF
TGTGCCAGCAGCGTAGTGGACACTTCAGGATCTGAAGCTTTCTTT
>TRBV4-1|TRBJ2-7|-|-
CASSHRDKPYEQYF
TGCGCCAGCAGCCACCGGGACAAACCCTACGAGCAGTACTTC
>TRBV20-1|TRBJ2-3|TRBD1|many
CSARPPRQGATDTQYF
TGCAGTGCTAGGCCCCCCCGACAGGGAGCCACAGATACGCAGTATTTT
>TRBV14|TRBJ1-1|-|-
CASSRDLPPAGEAFF
TGTGCCAGCAGCCGCGATCTGCCCCCCGCGGGTGAAGCTTTCTTT
>TRBV5-5|TRBJ2-2|-|few
CASSPITQGAIGTGELFF
TGTGCCAGCAGCCCGATAACACAGGGCGCTATAGGCACCGGGGAGCTGTTTTTT
>TRBV20-1|TRBJ1-2|TRBD1|-
CSGGQGVGYTF
TGCAGTGGCGGACAGGGGGTCGGCTACACCTTC
>TRBV20-1|TRBJ1-2|TRBD1|many
CSARDAGTAYGYTF
TGCAGTGCTAGAGATGCCGGGACAGCCTATGGCTACACCTTC
>TRBV10-3|TRBJ2-1|TRBD2|-
CAISGTTSGIGGEQFF
TGTGCCATCAGTGGAACTACTAGCGGGATAGGTGGTGAGCAGTTCTTC
>TRBV29-1|TRBJ1-2|-|many
CSVDRTTENINYGYTF
TGCAGCGTTGACAGGACGACAGAGAATATTAACTATGGCTACACCTTC
>TRBV7-3|TRBJ2-1|-|many
CANVEGSSYNEQFF
TGTGCTAACGTCGAAGGTAGCTCCTACAATGAGCAGTTCTTC
>TRBV20-1|TRBJ1-1|TRBD1|few
CSARDPGTGLEAEAFF
TGCAGTGCTAGAGATCCTGGGACAGGGTTGGAAGCTGAAGCTTTCTTT
>TRBV5-6|TRBJ2-3|TRBD2|few
CASSMGLAGFSTDTQYF
TGTGCCAGCAGCATGGGACTAGCGGGATTCAGCACAGATACGCAGTATTTT
>TRBV15|TRBJ2-5|-|few
CATSFSRRQETQYF
TGTGCCACCAGCTTCTCTCGTAGGCAAGAGACCCAGTACTTC
>TRBV2|TRBJ2-1|-|many
CASSEVSASEDNEQFF
TGTGCCAGCAGTGAAGTTTCAGCTAGCGAAGACAATGAGCAGTTCTTC
>TRBV12-3/TRBV12-4|TRBJ2-3|-|few
CASRYSGGADTQYF
TGTGCCAGCAGGTACTCAGGGGGGGCAGATACGCAGTATTTT
>TRBV6-1|TRBJ1-3|-|-
CASMRKQSPANLGSGNTIYF
TGTGCCAGCATGAGGAAACAATCCCCCGCGAATCTAGGCTCGGGAAACACCATATATTTT
>TRBV3-1|TRBJ2-2|TRBD1|few
CASSQGTGRGYTGELFF
TGTGCCAGCAGCCAAGGGACAGGAAGGGGGTACACCGGGGAGCTGTTTTTT